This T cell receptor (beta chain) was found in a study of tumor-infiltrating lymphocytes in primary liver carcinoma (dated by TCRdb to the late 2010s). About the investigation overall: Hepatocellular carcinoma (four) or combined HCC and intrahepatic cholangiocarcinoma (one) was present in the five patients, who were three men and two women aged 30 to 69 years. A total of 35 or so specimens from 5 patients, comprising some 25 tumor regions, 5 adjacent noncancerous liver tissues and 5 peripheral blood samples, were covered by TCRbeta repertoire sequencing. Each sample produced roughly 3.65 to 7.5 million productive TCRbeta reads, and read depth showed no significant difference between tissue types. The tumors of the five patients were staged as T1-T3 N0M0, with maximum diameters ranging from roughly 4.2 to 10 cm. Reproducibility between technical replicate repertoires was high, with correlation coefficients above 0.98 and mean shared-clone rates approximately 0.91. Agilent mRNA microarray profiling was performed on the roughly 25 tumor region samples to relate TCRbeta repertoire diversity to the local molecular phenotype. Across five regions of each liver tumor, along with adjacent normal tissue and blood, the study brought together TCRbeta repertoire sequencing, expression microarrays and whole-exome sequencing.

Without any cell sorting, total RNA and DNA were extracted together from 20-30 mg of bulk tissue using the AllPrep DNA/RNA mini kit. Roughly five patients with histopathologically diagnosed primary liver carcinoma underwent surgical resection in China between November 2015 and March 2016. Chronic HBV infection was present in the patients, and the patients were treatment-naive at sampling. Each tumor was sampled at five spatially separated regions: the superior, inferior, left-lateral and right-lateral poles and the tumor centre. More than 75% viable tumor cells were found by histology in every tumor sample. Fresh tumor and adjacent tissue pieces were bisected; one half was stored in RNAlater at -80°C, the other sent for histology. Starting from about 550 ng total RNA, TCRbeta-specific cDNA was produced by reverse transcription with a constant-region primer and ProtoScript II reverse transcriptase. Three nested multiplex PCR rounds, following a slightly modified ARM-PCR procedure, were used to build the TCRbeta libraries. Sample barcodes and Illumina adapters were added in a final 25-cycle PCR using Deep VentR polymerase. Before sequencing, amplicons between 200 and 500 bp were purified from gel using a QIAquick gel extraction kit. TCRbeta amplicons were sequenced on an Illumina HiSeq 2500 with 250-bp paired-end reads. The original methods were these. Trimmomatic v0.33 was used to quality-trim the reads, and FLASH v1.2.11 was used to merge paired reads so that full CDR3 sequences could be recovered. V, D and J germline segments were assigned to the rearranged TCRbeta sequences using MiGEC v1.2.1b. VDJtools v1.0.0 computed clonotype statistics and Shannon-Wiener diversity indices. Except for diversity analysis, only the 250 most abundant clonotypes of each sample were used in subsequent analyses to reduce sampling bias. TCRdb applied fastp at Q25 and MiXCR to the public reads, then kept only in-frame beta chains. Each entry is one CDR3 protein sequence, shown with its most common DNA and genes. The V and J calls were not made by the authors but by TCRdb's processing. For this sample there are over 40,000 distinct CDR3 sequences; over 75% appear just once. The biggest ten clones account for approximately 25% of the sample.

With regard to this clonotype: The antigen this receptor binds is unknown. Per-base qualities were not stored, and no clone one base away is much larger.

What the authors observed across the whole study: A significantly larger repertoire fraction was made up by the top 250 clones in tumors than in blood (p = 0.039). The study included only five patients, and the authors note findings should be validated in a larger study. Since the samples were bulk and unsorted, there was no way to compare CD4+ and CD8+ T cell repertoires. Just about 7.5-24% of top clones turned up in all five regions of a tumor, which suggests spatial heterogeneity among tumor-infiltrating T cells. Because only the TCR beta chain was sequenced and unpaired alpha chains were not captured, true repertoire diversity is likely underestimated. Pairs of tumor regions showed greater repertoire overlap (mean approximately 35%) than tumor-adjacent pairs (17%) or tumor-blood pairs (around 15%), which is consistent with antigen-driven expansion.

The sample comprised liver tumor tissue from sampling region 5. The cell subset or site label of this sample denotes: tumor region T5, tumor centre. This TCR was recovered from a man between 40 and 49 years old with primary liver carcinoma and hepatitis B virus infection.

CDR3 reads: CASSLVGAGGFYEQYF. DNA sequence: TGCGCCAGCAGCTTGGTCGGAGCGGGAGGCTTCTACGAGCAGTACTTC. The chain links TRBV5-1 with TRBJ2-7, with 9 middle bases fitting TRBD2. V lost 0 bases and J lost 3 bases, and the count of bases not matched to a germline gene is 7. The CDR3 starts with the cysteine, ends with the phenylalanine, and has 16 residues. Kept here is only the CDR3 DNA, which spans 48 bases and is read in frame from base 1. From the germline V gene, CDR1 is SGHRS and CDR2 is YFSETQ.